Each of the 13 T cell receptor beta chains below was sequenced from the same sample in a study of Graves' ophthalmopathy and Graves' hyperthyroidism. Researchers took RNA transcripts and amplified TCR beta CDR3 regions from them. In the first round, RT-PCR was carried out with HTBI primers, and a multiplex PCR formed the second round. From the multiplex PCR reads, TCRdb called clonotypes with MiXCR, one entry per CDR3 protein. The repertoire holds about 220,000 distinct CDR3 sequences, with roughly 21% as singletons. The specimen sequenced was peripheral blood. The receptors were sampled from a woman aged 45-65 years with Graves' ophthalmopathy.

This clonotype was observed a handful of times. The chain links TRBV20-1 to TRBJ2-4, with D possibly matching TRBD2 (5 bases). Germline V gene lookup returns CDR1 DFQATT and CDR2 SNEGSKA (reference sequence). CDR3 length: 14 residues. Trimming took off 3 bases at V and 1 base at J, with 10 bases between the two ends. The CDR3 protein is CSARDGEAKNIQYF. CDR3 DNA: TGCAGTGCTAGGGACGGGGAGGCCAAAAACATTCAGTACTTC.

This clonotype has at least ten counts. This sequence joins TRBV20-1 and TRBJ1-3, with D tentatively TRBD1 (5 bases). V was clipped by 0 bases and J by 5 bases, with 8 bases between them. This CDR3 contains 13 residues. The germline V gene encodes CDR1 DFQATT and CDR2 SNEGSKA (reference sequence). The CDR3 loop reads CSARDSDRNTIYF. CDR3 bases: TGCAGTGCTAGAGATTCGGACAGAAACACCATATATTTT.

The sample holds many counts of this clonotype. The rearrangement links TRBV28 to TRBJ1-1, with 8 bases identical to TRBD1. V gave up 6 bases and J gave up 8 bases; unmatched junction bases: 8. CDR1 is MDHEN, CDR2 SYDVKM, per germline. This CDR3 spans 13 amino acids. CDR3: CASSPGGLGEAFF. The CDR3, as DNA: TGTGCCAGCAGCCCAGGGGGCCTTGGGGAAGCTTTCTTT.

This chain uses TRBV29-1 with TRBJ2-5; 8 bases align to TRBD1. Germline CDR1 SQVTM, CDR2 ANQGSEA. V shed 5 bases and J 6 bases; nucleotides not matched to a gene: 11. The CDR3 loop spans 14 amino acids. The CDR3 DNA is TGCAGCGTTCGCGACGGACAGGGCGGGAAGACCCAGTACTTC. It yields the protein CSVRDGQGGKTQYF.

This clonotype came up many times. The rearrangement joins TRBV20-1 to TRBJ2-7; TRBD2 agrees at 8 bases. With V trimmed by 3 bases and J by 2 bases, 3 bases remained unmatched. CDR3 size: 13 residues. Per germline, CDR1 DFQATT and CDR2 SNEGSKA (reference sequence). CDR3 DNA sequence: TGCAGTGCTAGTACTAGCGGTACCTACGAGCAGTACTTC. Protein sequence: CSASTSGTYEQYF.

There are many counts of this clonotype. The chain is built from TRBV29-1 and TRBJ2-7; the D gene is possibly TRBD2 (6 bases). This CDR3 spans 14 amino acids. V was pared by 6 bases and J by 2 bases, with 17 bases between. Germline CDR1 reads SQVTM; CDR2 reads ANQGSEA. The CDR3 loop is CSVMRDAKAYEQYF. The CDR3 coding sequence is TGCAGCGTGATGCGGGACGCCAAGGCCTACGAGCAGTACTTC.

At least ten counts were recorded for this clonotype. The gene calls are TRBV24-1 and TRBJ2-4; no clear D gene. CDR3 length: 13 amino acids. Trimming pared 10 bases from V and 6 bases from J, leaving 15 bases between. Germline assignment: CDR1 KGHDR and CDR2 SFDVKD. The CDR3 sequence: CATRLRHPNIQYF. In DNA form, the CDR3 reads TGTGCCACTCGCCTTAGACACCCAAACATTCAGTACTTC.

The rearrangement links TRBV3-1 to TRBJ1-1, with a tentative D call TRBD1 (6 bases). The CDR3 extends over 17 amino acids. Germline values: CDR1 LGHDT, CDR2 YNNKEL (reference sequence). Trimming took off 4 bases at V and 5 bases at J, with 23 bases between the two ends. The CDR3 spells CASSLRGQGRSRTEAFF. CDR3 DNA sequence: TGTGCCAGCAGCCTAAGGGGCCAGGGGCGATCGAGAACTGAAGCTTTCTTT.

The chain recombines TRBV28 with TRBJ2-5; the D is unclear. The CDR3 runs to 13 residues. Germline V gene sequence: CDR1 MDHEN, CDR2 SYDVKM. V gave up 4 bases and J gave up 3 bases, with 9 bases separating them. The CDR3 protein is CASSSPPEETQYF. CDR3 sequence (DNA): TGTGCCAGCAGTTCGCCCCCGGAAGAGACCCAGTACTTC.

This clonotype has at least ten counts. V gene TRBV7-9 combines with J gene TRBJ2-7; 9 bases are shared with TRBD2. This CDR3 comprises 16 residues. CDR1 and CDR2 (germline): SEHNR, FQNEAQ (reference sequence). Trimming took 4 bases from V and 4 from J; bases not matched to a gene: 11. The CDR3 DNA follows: TGTGCCAGCAGCTCATTCCCGGGACTAGCAGAATACGAGCAGTACTTC. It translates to CASSSFPGLAEYEQYF.

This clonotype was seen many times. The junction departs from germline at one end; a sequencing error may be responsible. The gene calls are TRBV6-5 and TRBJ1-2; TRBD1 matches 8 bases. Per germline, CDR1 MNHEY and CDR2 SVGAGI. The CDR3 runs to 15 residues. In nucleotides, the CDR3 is TGTGCCAGCAGTTACGAGGACAGGGTTAACGATGGCTACACCTTC. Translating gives CASSYEDRVNDGYTF.

The DNA of the CDR3 is TGTGCCAGCAGCTTGGGGCAGGGAACCGGGGAGCTGTTTTTT. Amino acid sequence: CASSLGQGTGELFF. This rearrangement joins TRBV7-9 to TRBJ2-2; a weak D match, TRBD1 (5 bases). V was pared by 3 bases and J by 5 bases, with 10 bases between. Germline CDR1 is SEHNR and CDR2 is FQNEAQ (reference sequence). CDR3 length: 14 residues.

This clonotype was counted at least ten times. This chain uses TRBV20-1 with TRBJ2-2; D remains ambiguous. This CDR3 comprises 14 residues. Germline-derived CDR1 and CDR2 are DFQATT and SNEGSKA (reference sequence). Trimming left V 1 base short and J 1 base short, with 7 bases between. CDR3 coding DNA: TGCAGTGCTAGAGTAACAGAGAACACCGGGGAGCTGTTTTTT. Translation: CSARVTENTGELFF.